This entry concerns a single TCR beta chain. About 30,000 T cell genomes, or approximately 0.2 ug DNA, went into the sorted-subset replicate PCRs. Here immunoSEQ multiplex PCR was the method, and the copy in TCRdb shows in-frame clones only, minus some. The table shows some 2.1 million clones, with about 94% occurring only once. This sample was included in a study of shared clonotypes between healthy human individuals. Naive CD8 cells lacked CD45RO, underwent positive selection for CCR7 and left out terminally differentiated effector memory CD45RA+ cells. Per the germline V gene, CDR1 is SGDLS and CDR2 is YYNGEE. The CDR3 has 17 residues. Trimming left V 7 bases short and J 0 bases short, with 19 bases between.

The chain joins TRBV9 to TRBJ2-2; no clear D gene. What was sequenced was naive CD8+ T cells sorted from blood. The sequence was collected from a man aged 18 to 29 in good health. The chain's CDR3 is CASSRNKHNANTGELFF. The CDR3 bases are TGTGCCAGCTCACGTAACAAACACAACGCGAACACCGGGGAGCTGTTTTTT.